The 4 T cell receptor beta chains listed next were all sequenced from one sample in a study of T cell repertoires in cytomegalovirus infection. Antigens of these TCRs are unknown. TCRdb re-analysed the reads in MiXCR, keeping a single row per CDR3 protein. The sample has nearly 700,000 distinct CDR3 sequences, roughly 33% seen once; the top ten hold 18%. The sample here was cultured PBMCs, taken from culture after CMV antigen stimulation. Every receptor here comes from a human donor in good health (CMV status not recorded). Some clones in this sample may be carry-over from other donors' samples.

This rearrangement joins TRBV9 to TRBJ2-4, with 7 bases that match TRBD2. The CDR3 has 16 residues. Germline-derived CDR1 and CDR2 are SGDLS and YYNGEE. Trimming cost V 0 bases and J 0 bases; bases outside gene matches: 3. The chain's CDR3 is CASSVAGGLAKNIQYF. In DNA, the CDR3 is TGTGCCAGCAGCGTAGCGGGAGGCCTAGCCAAAAACATTCAGTACTTC. The complete variable domain, with remaining parts taken from reference TRBV9 and TRBJ2-4, reads DSGVTQTPKHLITATGQRVTLRCSPRSGDLSVYWYQQSLDQGLQFLIQYYNGEERAKGNILERFSAQQFPDLHSELNLSSLELGDSALYFCASSVAGGLAKNIQYFGAGTRLSVL.

The rearrangement joins TRBV11-2 to TRBJ2-6; TRBD1 or TRBD2 may be the D gene (5 bases each). The V end lost 4 bases, the J end lost 0 bases, and 13 bases lay between the germline ends. CDR1 SGHAT and CDR2 FQNNGV come from the germline V gene. The CDR3 length is 17 residues. This CDR3 is CASSSRWGFSGANVLTF. The CDR3 coding sequence is TGTGCCAGCAGCTCTAGATGGGGGTTCTCTGGGGCCAACGTCCTGACTTTC.

This chain uses TRBV20-1 with TRBJ2-3; TRBD2 matches 9 bases. V dropped 2 bases and J dropped 2; count of bases not matched to a gene: 5. Per germline, CDR1 DFQATT and CDR2 SNEGSKA (reference sequence). The length of the CDR3 is 15 residues. The CDR3 DNA reads as TGCAGTGCTAGACCTAGCGGGGAGTTCACAGATACGCAGTATTTT. Translated, it gives CSARPSGEFTDTQYF.

This chain uses TRBV4-3 with TRBJ2-7; TRBD2 agrees at 8 bases. The CDR3 has 14 amino acids. Germline loops: CDR1 LGHNA, CDR2 YSLEER. The V and J ends lost 1 base and 3 bases, in that order; junction bases with no gene match: 2. The CDR3 bases are TGCGCCAGCAGCCAAGCAACTAGCGGCTACGAGCAGTACTTC. Its protein product is CASSQATSGYEQYF.